This TCR beta chain was recorded in a study of early T cells in non-severe SARS-CoV-2 infection. TCRdb re-derived calls from the 5' RACE reads in MiXCR, one entry per CDR3 protein. This sample has approximately 58,000 distinct CDR3 sequences, with around 12% found just once. Between the trimmed V and J ends, which lost 6 bases and 5 bases, there was a span of 10 bases. CDR3 size: 12 residues. The germline V gene encodes CDR1 MNHNS and CDR2 SASEGT. The TCR was taken from an adult who was a healthcare worker with PCR-confirmed SARS-CoV-2 infection or an uninfected control (not recorded which). The chain links TRBV6-1 to TRBJ1-2; D perhaps matches TRBD1 (6 bases). Here the sequenced sample was whole blood, taken at baseline. CDR3 nucleotides: TGTGCCAGCAGAGCGGACAGTTATGGCTACACCTTC. Translated, it gives CASRADSYGYTF.